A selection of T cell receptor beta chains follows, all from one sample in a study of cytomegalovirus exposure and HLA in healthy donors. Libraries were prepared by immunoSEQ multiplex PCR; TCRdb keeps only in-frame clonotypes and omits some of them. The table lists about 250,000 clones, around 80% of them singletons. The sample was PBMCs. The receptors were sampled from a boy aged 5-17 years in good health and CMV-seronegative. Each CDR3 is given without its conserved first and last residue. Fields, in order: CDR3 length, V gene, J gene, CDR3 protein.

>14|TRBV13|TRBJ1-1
ASSIRQAHMNTEAF
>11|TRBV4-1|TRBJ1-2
ASSPRAGLGYT
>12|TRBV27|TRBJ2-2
ASSFQGAIGELF
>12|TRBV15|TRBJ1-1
ATSTIQGNAEAF
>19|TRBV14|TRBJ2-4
ASSQGGLPRVGPLAKNIQY
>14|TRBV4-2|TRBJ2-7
ASSPHSGGLFYEQY
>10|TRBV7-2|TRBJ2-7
ASSSDYNEQY
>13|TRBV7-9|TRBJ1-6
ASSSGAGTNSPLH
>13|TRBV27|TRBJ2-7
ASSPFGGVTHEQY
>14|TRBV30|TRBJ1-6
AWSAGLPPMNSPLH
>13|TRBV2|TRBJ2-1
ASSLESVSTNEQF
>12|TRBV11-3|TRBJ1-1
ASSLGGASTEAF
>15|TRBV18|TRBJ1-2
ASSLITTGQGAYGYT
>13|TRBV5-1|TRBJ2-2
ASSFQRGNTGELF
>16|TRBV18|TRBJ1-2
ASSPRSNRELMYYGYT
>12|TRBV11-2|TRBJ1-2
ASSEGGWGQSYT
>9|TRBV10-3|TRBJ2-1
AIRSYNEQF
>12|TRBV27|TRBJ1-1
ASSLRGPGAEAF
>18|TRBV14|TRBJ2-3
ASSYYPLAGAYTSTDTQY
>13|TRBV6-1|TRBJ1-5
ASSYTDSFGQPQH
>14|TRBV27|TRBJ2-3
ASRPLDFSSTDTQY
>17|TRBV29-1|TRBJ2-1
SVEDPLWRGQGSYNEQF
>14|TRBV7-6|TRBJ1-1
ASSLGMGLVNTEAF
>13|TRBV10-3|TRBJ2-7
AISEQRTSSYEQY
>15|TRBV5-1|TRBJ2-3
ASSWGLAGASTDTQY
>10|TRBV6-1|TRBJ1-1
ASSESPRWAF
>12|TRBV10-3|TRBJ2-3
AISGGIDTDTQY
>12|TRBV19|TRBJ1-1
ASTPDFGNTEAF
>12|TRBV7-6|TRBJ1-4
ASSFEISGEKLF
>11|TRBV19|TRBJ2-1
ASSITEGDEQF
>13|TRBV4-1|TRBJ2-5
ARSQELAGDRGQY
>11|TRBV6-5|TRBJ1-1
ASSAGALTEAF
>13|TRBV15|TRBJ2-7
ATSISSGSFYEQY
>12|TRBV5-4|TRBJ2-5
ASSSPPDREVQY
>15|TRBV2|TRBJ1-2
ASSEPPYREGNYGYT
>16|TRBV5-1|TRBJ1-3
ASSLIFGTGASGNTIY
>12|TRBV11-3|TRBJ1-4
ASSLGQGLEKLF
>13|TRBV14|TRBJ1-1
ASSLSVRFRTEAF
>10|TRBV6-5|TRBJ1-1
ASRRQGSEAF
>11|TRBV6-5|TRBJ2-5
ASSYQGVKTQY
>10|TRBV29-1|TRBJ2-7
SVEGSSYEQY
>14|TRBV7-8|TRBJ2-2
ASSLSRVANTGELF
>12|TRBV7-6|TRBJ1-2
ASSSSTGPNGYT
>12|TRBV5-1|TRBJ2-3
ASSRWTGTDTQY
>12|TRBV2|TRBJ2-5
ASSDHSRAETQY
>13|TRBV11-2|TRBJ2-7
ASSFSGGLSYEQY
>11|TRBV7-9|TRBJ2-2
ASSYSGKGELF
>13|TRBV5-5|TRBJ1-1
ASSLEGVWEDEAF
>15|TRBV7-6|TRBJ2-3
ASSPRTSASWTDTQY
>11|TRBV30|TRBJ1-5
AWRQGAVQPQH
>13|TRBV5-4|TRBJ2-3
ASSLEAGSTDTQY
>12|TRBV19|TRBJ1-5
ASRGTQDNQPQH
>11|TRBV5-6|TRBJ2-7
ASSLGQSYEQY
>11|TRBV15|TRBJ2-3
ATSRALRDTQY